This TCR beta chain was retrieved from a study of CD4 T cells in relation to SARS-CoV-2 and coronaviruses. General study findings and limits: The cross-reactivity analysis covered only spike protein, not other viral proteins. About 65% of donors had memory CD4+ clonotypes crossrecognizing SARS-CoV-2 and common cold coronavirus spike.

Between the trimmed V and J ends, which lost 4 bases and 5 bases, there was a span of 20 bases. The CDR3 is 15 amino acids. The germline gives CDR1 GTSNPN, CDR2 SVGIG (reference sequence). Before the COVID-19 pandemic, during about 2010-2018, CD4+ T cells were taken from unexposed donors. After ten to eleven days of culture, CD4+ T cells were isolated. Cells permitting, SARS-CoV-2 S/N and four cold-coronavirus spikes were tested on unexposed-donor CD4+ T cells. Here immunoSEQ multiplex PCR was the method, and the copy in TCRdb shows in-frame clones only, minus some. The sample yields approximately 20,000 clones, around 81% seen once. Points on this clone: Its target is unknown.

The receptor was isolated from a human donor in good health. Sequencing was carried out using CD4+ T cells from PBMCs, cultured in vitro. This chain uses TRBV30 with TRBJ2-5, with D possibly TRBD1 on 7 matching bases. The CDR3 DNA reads TGTGCCTGGATCCCACCGACAGGGAGGACGGAGACCCAGTACTTC. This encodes CAWIPPTGRTETQYF.